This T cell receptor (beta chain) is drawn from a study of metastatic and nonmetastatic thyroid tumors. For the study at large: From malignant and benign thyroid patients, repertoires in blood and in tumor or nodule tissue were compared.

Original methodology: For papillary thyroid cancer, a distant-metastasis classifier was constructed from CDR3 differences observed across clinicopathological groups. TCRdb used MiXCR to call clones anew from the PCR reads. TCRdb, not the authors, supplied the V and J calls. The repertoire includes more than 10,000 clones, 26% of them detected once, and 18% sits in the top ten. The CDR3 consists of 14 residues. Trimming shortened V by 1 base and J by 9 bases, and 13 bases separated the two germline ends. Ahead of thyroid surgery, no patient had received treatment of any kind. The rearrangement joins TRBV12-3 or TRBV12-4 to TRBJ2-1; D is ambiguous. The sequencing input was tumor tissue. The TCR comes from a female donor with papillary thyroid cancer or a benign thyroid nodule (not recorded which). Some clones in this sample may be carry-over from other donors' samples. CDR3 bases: TGTGCCAGCAGTTTAGAGGTTACAGTAGGTGAGCAGTTCTTC. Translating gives CASSLEVTVGEQFF.